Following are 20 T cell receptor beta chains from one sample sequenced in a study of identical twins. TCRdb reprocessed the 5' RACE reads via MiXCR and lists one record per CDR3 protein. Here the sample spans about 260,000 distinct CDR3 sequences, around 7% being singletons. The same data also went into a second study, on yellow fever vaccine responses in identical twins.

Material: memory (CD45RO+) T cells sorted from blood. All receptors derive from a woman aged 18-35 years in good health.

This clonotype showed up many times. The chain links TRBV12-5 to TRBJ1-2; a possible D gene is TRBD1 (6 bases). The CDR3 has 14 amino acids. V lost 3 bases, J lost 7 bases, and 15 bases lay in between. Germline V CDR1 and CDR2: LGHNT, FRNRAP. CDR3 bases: TGTGCTAGTGGTTTAGGTCCAGGGGAGGGTGGCTACACCTTC. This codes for CASGLGPGEGGYTF.

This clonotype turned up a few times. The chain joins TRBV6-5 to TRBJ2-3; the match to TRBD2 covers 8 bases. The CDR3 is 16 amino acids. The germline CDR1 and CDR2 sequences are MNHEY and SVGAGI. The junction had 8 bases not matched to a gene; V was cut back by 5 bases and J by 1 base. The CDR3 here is CASSPLTSAGTDTQYF. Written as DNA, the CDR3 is TGTGCCAGCAGTCCCCTGACTAGCGCCGGCACAGATACGCAGTATTTT.

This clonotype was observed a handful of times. In DNA, the CDR3 is TGTGCCAGCATTATACAGGGGGCGAGGCAGCCCCAGCATTTT. The encoded protein is CASIIQGARQPQHF. V and J are TRBV28 and TRBJ1-5, with 9 bases lining up with TRBD1. The germline V gene encodes CDR1 MDHEN and CDR2 SYDVKM. Trimming took 7 bases from V and 7 from J; bases not matched to a gene: 8. CDR3 length: 14 amino acids.

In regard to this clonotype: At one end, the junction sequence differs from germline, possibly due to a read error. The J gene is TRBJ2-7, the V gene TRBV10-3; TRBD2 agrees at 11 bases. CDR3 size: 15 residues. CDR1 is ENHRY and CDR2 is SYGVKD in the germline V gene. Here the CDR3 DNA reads TGTGCCTTCAGGGGGACTAGCGGAGGATCCTACGAGCAGTACTTC. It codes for CAFRGTSGGSYEQYF.

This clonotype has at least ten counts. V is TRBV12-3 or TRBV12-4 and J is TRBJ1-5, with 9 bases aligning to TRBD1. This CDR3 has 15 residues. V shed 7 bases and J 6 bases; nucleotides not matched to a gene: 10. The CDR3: CASIPGQGIVQPQHF. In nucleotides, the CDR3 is TGTGCCAGCATCCCGGGACAGGGTATAGTTCAGCCCCAGCATTTT.

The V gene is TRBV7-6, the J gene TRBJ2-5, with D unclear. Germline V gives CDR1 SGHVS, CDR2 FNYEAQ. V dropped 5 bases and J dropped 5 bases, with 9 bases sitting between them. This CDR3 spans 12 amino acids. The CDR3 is CASSQIGETQYF. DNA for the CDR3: TGTGCCAGCAGCCAGATCGGGGAGACCCAGTACTTC.

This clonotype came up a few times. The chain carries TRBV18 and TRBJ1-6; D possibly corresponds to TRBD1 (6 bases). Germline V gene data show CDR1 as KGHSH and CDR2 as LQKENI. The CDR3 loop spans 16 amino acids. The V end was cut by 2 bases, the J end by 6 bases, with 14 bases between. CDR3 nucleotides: TGTGCCAGCTCACCAACCGGGGGCCGGAGTAATTCACCCCTCCACTTT. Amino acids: CASSPTGGRSNSPLHF. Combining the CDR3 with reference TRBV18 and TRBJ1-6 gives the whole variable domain NAGVMQNPRHLVRRRGQEARLRCSPMKGHSHVYWYRQLPEEGLKFMVYLQKENIIDESGMPKERFSAEFPKEGPSILRIQQVVRGDSAAYFCASSPTGGRSNSPLHFGNGTRLTVT.

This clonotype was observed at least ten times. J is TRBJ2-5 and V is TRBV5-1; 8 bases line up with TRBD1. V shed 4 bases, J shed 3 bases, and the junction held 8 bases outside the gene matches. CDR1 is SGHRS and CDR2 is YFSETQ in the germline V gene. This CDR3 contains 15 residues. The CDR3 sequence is CASSRYRGFEETQYF. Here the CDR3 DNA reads TGCGCCAGCAGCAGATACAGGGGGTTTGAAGAGACCCAGTACTTC. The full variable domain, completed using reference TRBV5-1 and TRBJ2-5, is KAGVTQTPRYLIKTRGQQVTLSCSPISGHRSVSWYQQTPGQGLQFLFEYFSETQRNKGNFPGRFSGRQFSNSRSEMNVSTLELGDSALYLCASSRYRGFEETQYFGPGTRLLVL.

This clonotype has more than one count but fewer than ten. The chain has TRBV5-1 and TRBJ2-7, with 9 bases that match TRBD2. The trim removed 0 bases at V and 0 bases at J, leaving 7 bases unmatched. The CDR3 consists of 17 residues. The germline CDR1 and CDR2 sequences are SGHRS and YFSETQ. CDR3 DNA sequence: TGCGCCAGCAGCTTGGGAACCCTAGCGGGGAGCTCCTACGAGCAGTACTTC. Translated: CASSLGTLAGSSYEQYF. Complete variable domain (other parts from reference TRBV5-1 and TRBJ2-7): KAGVTQTPRYLIKTRGQQVTLSCSPISGHRSVSWYQQTPGQGLQFLFEYFSETQRNKGNFPGRFSGRQFSNSRSEMNVSTLELGDSALYLCASSLGTLAGSSYEQYFGPGTRLTVT.

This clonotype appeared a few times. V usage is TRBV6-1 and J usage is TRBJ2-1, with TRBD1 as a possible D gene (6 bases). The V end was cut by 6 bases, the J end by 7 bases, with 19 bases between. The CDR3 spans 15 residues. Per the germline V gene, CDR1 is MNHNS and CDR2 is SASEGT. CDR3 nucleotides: TGTGCCAGCAGAGTTACCGGGACATTTAAGAATGAGCAGTTCTTC. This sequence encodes CASRVTGTFKNEQFF.

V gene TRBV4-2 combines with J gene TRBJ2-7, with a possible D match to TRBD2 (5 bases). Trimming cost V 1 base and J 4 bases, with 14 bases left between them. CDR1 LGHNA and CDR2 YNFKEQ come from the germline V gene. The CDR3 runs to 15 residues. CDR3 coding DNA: TGTGCCAGCAGCCAAGCCCTATCGGAGGTTTACGAGCAGTACTTC. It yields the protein CASSQALSEVYEQYF.

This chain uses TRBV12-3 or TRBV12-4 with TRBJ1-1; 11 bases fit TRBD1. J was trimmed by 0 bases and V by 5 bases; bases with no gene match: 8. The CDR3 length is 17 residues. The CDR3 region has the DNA TGTGCCAGCAGTCTTGGGGACAGGGGGAGGTTGAACACTGAAGCTTTCTTT. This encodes CASSLGDRGRLNTEAFF.

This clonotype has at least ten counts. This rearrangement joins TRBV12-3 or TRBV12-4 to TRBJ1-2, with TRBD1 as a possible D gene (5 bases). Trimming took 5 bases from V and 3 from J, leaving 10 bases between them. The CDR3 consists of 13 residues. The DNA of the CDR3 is TGTGCCAGCAGTCGTGGGACCGACTATGGCTACACCTTC. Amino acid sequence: CASSRGTDYGYTF.

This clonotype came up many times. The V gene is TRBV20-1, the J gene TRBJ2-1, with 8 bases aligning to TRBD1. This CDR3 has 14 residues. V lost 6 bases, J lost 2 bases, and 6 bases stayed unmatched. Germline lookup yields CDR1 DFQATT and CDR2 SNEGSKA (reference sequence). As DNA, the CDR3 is TGCAGTGCCCCCGGACAGGGAACCTACAATGAGCAGTTCTTC. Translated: CSAPGQGTYNEQFF.

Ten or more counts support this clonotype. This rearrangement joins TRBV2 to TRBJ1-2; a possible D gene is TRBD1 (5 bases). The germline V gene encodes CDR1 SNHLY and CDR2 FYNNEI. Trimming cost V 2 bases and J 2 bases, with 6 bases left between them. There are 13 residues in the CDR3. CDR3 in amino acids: CASSEKGNYGYTF. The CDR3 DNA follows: TGTGCCAGCAGTGAAAAGGGGAACTATGGCTACACCTTC.

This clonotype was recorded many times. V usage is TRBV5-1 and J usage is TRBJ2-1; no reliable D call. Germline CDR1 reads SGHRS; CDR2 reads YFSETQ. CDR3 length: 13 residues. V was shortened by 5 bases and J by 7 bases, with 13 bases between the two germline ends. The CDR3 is CASSDRVSNEQFF. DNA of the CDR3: TGCGCCAGCAGTGATAGGGTGTCGAATGAGCAGTTCTTC. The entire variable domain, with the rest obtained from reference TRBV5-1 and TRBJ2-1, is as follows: KAGVTQTPRYLIKTRGQQVTLSCSPISGHRSVSWYQQTPGQGLQFLFEYFSETQRNKGNFPGRFSGRQFSNSRSEMNVSTLELGDSALYLCASSDRVSNEQFFGPGTRLTVL.

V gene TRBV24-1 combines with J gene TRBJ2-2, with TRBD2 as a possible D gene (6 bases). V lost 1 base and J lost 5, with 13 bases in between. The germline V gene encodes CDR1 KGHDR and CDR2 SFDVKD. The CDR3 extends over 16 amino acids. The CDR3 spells CATSDFGPGRTGELFF. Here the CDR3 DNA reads TGTGCCACCAGTGATTTTGGTCCAGGGAGGACCGGGGAGCTGTTTTTT.

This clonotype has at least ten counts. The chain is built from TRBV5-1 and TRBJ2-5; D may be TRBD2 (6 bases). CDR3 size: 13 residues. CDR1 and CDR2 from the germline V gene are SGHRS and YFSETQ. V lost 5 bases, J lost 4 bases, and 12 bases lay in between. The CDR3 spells CASSKQEGETQYF. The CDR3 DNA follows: TGCGCCAGCAGTAAACAGGAGGGAGAGACCCAGTACTTC.

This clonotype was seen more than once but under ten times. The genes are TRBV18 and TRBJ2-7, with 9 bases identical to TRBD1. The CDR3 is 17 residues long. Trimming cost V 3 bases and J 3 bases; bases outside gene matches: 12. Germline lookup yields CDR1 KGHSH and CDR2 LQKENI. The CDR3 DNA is TGTGCCAGCTCACCGACGAGGACCGGGACAGGGAACTACGAGCAGTACTTC. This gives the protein CASSPTRTGTGNYEQYF.

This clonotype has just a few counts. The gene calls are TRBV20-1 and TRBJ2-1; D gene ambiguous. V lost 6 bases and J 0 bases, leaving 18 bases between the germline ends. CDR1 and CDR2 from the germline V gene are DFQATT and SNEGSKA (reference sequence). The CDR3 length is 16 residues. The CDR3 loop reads CSAPGLGRDSYNEQFF. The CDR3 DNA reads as TGCAGTGCCCCCGGGCTGGGAAGGGACTCCTACAATGAGCAGTTCTTC.